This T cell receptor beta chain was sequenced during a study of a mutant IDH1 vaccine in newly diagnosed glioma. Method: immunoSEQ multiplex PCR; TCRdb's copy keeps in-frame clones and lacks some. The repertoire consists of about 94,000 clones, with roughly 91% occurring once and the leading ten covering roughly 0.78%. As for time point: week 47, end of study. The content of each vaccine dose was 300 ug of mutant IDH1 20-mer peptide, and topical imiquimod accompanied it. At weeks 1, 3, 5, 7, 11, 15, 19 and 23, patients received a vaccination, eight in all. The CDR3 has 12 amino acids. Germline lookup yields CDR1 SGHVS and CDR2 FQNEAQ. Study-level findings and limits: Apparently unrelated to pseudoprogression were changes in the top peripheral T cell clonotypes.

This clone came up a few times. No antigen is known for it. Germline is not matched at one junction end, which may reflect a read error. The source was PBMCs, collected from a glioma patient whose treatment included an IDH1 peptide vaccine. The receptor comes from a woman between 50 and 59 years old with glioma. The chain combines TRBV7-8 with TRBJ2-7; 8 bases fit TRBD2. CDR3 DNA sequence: TGTGCCAGCAGCTTAGGACGACTAGCGAGCACCTTC. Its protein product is CASSLGRLASTF.